The entry that follows covers one T cell receptor (beta chain) sequence. The data stem from a study of cytomegalovirus exposure and HLA in healthy donors. 60 Vbeta and 13 Jbeta primers were used in PCR. The data were produced by immunoSEQ multiplex PCR, yet TCRdb's version contains in-frame clones alone and is incomplete. The sample yields about 130,000 clones, 65% to 90% seen once. This clonotype was sampled from a male donor in good health and CMV-seropositive. Sequencing was done on a sample of PBMCs.

CDR3 residues: CASRMDLNTEAFF. The CDR3 DNA reads TGTGCCAGCAGGATGGACTTGAACACTGAAGCTTTCTTT. The chain links TRBV6-4 to TRBJ1-1; the D is unclear. The CDR3 runs 13 residues. Trimming removed 6 bases from V and 0 bases from J, with 8 bases in between. From germline, CDR1 is MRHNA and CDR2 SNTAGT.